Sequencing of this T cell receptor (beta chain) was carried out in a study of response to subunit inactivated influenza vaccine. Findings and caveats of the study: That few new T cells are recruited by each seasonal influenza vaccination was the authors' suggestion.

A note on this clonotype: Its specificity is not known.

V lost 7 bases and J lost 4; bases outside the gene matches: 9. The CDR3 is 14 amino acids. TCRdb recomputed calls from the RT-PCR reads with MiXCR, one row per CDR3 protein. The table records 530,000 or so distinct CDR3 sequences, over 9.5% of them present only once. This chain connects TRBV12-3 or TRBV12-4 to TRBJ2-5; 7 bases fit TRBD2. This specimen was PBMCs from blood, taken on the day of vaccination. This receptor was taken from a man in his fifties or sixties who received an inactivated influenza vaccine. In nucleotides, the CDR3 is TGTGCCAGCACCCATAGCGGGTTTAGAGAGACCCAGTACTTC. Protein: CASTHSGFRETQYF.